These 6 T cell receptor beta chains were sequenced from one sample in a study of control samples from healthy donors and cancer patients. Clones were read by immunoSEQ multiplex PCR, and TCRdb kept only the in-frame ones, dropping some. The sample lists about 130,000 clones; approximately 92% were seen once. Sequenced input: PBMCs. The source of these receptors is a man at least 80 years old with head and neck cancer.

This chain joins TRBV11-2 and TRBJ1-5; D unresolved. The CDR3 totals 16 residues. Trimming stripped 2 bases from V and 4 bases from J, with 15 bases between. Germline V lookup: CDR1 SGHAT, CDR2 FQNNGV. In DNA form, the CDR3 reads TGTGCCAGCAGCTTAAGGGCAGGAGAAAGTAATCAGCCCCAGCATTTT. Its translation is CASSLRAGESNQPQHF. Full variable domain (rest looked up from reference TRBV11-2 and TRBJ1-5): EAGVAQSPRYKIIEKRQSVAFWCNPISGHATLYWYQQILGQGPKLLIQFQNNGVVDDSQLPKDRFSAERLKGVDSTLKIQPAKLEDSAVYLCASSLRAGESNQPQHFGDGTRLSIL.

This chain joins TRBV5-6 and TRBJ2-7; D not certain. CDR3 size: 13 residues. Germline CDR1 and CDR2: SGHDT and YYEEEE. V was cut by 4 bases and J by 5 bases, with 13 bases left in between. This CDR3 reads CASSPPSLHEQYF. The CDR3 region has the DNA TGTGCCAGCAGCCCCCCTAGTCTCCACGAGCAGTACTTC.

The J gene is TRBJ1-1, the V gene TRBV3-1 (or the pseudogene TRBV3-2); D not resolved. Germline lookup yields CDR1 LGHDT and CDR2 YNNKEL (reference sequence). This CDR3 is 13 amino acids long. V was trimmed by 2 bases and J by 1 base, leaving 5 bases between them. The DNA for the CDR3 is TGTGCCAGCAGCCAAATCCAGAACACTGAAGCTTTCTTT. This translates into CASSQIQNTEAFF.

The J gene is TRBJ1-1, the V gene TRBV6-4; 9 bases align to TRBD1. The germline CDR1 and CDR2 sequences are MRHNA and SNTAGT. V shed 6 bases and J 8 bases; nucleotides not matched to a gene: 7. This CDR3 has 13 amino acids. The CDR3: CASRRTGEKEAFF. CDR3 nucleotide sequence: TGTGCCAGCAGGCGGACAGGGGAAAAGGAAGCTTTCTTT.

In the case of this clone: This specimen includes other DNA sequences encoding the same CDR3. V is TRBV6-2 or TRBV6-3 and J is TRBJ1-1; tentatively, D is TRBD1 (6 bases). Looked up from germline, CDR1 is MNHEY and CDR2 is SVGEGT. V dropped 4 bases and J dropped 0 bases, with 9 bases sitting between them. CDR3 length: 14 residues. The CDR3 bases are TGTGCCAGCAGTTCGGGACAAATGAACACTGAAGCTTTCTTT. This encodes CASSSGQMNTEAFF.

The chain uses TRBV18 and TRBJ1-1; possible D gene TRBD1, 6 bases. The V gene lost 0 bases and the J gene lost 1 base, with 9 bases spanning the gap. This CDR3 region has 15 residues. Germline CDR1 is KGHSH and CDR2 is LQKENI. The CDR3 protein is CASSPPGQQNTEAFF. CDR3 sequence (DNA): TGTGCCAGCTCACCACCAGGACAGCAGAACACTGAAGCTTTCTTT. The full variable domain, its missing parts supplied by reference TRBV18 and TRBJ1-1, is NAGVMQNPRHLVRRRGQEARLRCSPMKGHSHVYWYRQLPEEGLKFMVYLQKENIIDESGMPKERFSAEFPKEGPSILRIQQVVRGDSAAYFCASSPPGQQNTEAFFGQGTRLTVV.